This TCR beta chain was captured in a study of T cell responses to AZD1222 COVID-19 vaccine. Broader study findings: Reports indicate that nearly half of spike-specific TCRs are directed at unmutated variant regions.

Turning to this clone: Its matching antigen is unknown.

This CDR3 is 12 amino acids long. V lost 4 bases and J lost 8, with 9 bases in between. Germline V lookup: CDR1 MNHEY, CDR2 SVGAGI. Libraries were prepared by immunoSEQ multiplex PCR; TCRdb keeps only in-frame clonotypes and omits some of them. The sample records about 120,000 clones, about 93% being singletons. This TCR derives from an adult who received the MenACWY meningococcal vaccine as a control. Material: peripheral blood, obtained 28 days after the second dose of the MenACWY control vaccine. This chain joins TRBV6-5 and TRBJ2-1, with D possibly matching TRBD2 (6 bases). Here the CDR3 DNA reads TGTGCCAGCAGTTCGGGACTCCATGAGCAGTTCTTC. Its protein is CASSSGLHEQFF.